Each of the 5 T cell receptor beta chains below was sequenced from the same sample in a study of T-cell reconstitution after alpha-beta-depleted transplantation in children. The TCRbeta library incorporated unique molecular identifiers. TCRdb re-called the PCR reads through MiXCR, storing one row per CDR3 protein. Of 540,000 or so distinct CDR3 sequences listed, about 23% are singletons. The sequences come from PBMCs, mostly from graft donor cells, collected 360 days after TCRalphabeta/CD19-depleted stem cell transplant. The receptors shown here come from a boy younger than two who had a stem cell transplant for acute myeloid leukemia, so the T cells may come from the graft donor.

This clonotype was seen at least ten times. This rearrangement joins TRBV28 to TRBJ2-7; tentative D call: TRBD2 (5 bases). This CDR3 has 14 residues. Per the germline V gene, CDR1 is MDHEN and CDR2 is SYDVKM. The CDR3 sequence: CASSSSDSSNEQYV. The CDR3 coding sequence is TGTGCCAGCAGTTCCTCGGACTCCTCCAACGAGCAGTACGTC.

This clonotype was seen only a few times. This chain uses TRBV9 with TRBJ2-5; weak D call: TRBD1 (5 bases). Germline V gene sequence: CDR1 SGDLS, CDR2 YYNGEE. Trimming stripped 0 bases from V and 7 bases from J, with 13 bases between. This CDR3 is built from 14 residues. The CDR3 nucleotides are TGTGCCAGCAGCGTAGTACCGACAGTTGGGACCCAGTACTTC. Its translation: CASSVVPTVGTQYF.

V gene TRBV10-2 combines with J gene TRBJ2-3; 10 nucleotides agree with TRBD2. V lost 7 bases, J lost 4 bases, and 11 bases stayed unmatched. Per the germline V gene, CDR1 is WSHSY and CDR2 is SAAADI. This CDR3 region has 16 residues. DNA for the CDR3: TGCGCCAGCATGGTGCCAGCGGGGGGGCACCCAGATACGCAGTATTTT. The encoded protein is CASMVPAGGHPDTQYF.

This clonotype was seen repeatedly, ten times or more. The rearrangement links TRBV6-2 or TRBV6-3 to TRBJ2-2; 7 positions match TRBD1. This CDR3 is 16 amino acids long. Per germline, CDR1 MNHEY and CDR2 SVGEGT. V was clipped by 6 bases and J by 3 bases; unmatched bases: 10. The CDR3 is CASSPGTELDTGELFF. CDR3 bases: TGTGCCAGCAGCCCCGGGACAGAACTAGACACCGGGGAGCTGTTTTTT.

This clonotype was detected a few times. The chain is built from TRBV24-1 and TRBJ2-7; D could derive from TRBD1 or TRBD2 (6 bases each). Trimming pared 3 bases from V and 6 bases from J, leaving 23 bases between. Germline V gene sequence: CDR1 KGHDR, CDR2 SFDVKD. CDR3 length equals 17 residues. This CDR3 is CATSDPEGDPPLREQYF. The CDR3 region has the DNA TGTGCCACCAGTGATCCGGAGGGGGACCCACCCTTACGCGAGCAGTACTTC.